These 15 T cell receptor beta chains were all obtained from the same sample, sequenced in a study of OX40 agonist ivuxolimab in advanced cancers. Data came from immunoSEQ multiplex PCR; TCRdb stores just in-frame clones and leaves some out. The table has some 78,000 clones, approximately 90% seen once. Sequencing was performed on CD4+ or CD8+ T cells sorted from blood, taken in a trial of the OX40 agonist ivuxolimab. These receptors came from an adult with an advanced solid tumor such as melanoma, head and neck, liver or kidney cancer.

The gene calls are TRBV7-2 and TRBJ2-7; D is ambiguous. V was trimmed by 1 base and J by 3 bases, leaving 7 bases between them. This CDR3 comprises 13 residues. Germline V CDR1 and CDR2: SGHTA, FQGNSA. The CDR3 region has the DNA TGTGCCAGCAGCTTAGGACTGAACTACGAGCAGTACTTC. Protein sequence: CASSLGLNYEQYF. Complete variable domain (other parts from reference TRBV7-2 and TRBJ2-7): GAGVSQSPSNKVTEKGKDVELRCDPISGHTALYWYRQSLGQGLEFLIYFQGNSAPDKSGLPSDRFSAERTGGSVSTLTIQRTQQEDSAVYLCASSLGLNYEQYFGPGTRLTVT.

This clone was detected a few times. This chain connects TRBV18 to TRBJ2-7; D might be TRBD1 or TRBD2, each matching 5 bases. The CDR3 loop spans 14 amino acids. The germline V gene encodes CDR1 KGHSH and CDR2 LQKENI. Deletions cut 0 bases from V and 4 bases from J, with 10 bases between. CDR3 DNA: TGTGCCAGCTCACCACCAGGGTGGGGGTACGAGCAGTACTTC. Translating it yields CASSPPGWGYEQYF.

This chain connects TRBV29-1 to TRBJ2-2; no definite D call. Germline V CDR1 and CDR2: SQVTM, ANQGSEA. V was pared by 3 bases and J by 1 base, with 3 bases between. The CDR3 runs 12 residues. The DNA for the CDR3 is TGCAGCGTTGACAAGAACACCGGGGAGCTGTTTTTT. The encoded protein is CSVDKNTGELFF.

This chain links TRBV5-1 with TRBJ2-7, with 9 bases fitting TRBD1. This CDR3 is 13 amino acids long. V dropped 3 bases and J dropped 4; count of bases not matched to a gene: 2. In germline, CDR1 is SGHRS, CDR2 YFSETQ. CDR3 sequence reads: CASSSGQGYEQYF. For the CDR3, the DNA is TGCGCCAGCAGCTCAGGACAGGGGTACGAGCAGTACTTC.

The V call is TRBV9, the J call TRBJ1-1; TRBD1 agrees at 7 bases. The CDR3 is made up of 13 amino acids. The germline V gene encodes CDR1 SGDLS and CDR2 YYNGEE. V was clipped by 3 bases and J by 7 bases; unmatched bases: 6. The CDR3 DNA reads TGTGCCAGCAGCGCCTACACAGGGGATGAAGCTTTCTTT. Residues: CASSAYTGDEAFF.

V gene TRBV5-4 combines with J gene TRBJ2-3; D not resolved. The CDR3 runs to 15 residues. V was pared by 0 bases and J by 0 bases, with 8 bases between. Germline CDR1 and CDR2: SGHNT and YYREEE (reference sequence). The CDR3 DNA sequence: TGTGCCAGCAGCTTGGGTCGCGCTAGCACAGATACGCAGTATTTT. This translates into CASSLGRASTDTQYF. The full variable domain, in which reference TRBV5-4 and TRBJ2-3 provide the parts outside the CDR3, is ETGVTQSPTHLIKTRGQQVTLRCSSQSGHNTVSWYQQALGQGPQFIFQYYREEENGRGNFPPRFSGLQFPNYSSELNVNALELDDSALYLCASSLGRASTDTQYFGPGTRLTVL.

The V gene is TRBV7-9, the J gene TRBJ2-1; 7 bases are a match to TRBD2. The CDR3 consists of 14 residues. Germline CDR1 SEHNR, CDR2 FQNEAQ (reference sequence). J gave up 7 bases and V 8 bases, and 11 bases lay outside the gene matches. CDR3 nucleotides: TGTGCCAGCCGTCCCGGGACTATAAGAAATGAGCAGTTCTTC. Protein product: CASRPGTIRNEQFF.

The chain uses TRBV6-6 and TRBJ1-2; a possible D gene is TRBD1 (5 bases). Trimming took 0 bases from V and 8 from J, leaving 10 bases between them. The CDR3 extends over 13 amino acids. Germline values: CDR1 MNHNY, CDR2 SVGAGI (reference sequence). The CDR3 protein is CASSYSGGGGYTF. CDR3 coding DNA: TGTGCCAGCAGTTACTCGGGCGGGGGAGGCTACACCTTC.

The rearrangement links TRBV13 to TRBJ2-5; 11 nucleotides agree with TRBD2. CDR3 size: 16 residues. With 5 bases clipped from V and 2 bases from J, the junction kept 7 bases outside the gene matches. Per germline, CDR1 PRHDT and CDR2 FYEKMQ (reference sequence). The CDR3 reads CASSRLAGWDQETQYF. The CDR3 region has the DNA TGTGCCAGCAGCCGACTAGCGGGATGGGATCAAGAGACCCAGTACTTC. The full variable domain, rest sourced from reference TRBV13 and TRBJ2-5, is AAGVIQSPRHLIKEKRETATLKCYPIPRHDTVYWYQQGPGQDPQFLISFYEKMQSDKGSIPDRFSAQQFSDYHSELNMSSLELGDSALYFCASSRLAGWDQETQYFGPGTRLLVL.

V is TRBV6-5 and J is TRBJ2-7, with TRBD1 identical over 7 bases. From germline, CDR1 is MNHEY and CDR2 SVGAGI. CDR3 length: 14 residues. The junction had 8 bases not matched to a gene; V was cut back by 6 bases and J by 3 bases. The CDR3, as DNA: TGTGCCAGCAGACCGGGACAGCAAAGCTACGAGCAGTACTTC. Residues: CASRPGQQSYEQYF.

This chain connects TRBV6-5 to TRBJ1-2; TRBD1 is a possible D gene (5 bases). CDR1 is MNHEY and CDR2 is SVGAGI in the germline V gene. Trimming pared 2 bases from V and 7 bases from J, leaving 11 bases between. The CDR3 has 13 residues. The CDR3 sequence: CASSYPTESGYTF. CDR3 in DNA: TGTGCCAGCAGTTACCCGACAGAAAGTGGCTACACCTTC.

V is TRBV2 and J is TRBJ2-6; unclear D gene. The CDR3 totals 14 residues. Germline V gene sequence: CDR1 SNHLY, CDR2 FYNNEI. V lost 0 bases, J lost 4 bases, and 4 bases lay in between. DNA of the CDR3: TGTGCCAGCAGTGAAGCGCGGGGGGCCAACGTCCTGACTTTC. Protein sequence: CASSEARGANVLTF.

CDR3 nucleotide sequence: TGTGCCAGCAGCTTCGCGGACAGGGGCACCGGGGAGCTGTTTTTT. This sequence encodes CASSFADRGTGELFF. The V gene is TRBV5-4, the J gene TRBJ2-2; 9 bases align to TRBD1. Germline-derived CDR1 and CDR2 are SGHNT and YYREEE (reference sequence). The CDR3 contains 15 residues. With V trimmed by 2 bases and J by 4 bases, 3 bases remained unmatched.

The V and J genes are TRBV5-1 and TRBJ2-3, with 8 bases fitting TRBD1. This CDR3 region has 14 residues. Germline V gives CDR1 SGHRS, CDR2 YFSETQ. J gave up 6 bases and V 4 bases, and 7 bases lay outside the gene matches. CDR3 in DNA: TGCGCCAGCAGCGTGACAGGGGACAGCGATACGCAGTATTTT. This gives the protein CASSVTGDSDTQYF.

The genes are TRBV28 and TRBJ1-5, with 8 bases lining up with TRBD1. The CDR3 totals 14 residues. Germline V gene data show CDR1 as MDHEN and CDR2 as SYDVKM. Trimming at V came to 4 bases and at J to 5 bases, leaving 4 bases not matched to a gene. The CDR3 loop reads CASSSGQGDQPQHF. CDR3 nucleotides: TGTGCCAGCAGTTCCGGACAGGGCGATCAGCCCCAGCATTTT.